The 24 T cell receptor beta chains below come from one sample, sequenced in a study of CD4 T cells in relation to SARS-CoV-2 and coronaviruses. No antigen has been assigned to these receptors. Repertoires were generated with immunoSEQ multiplex PCR, while TCRdb's copy carries only in-frame clones and drops some. Here the sample spans 38,000 or so clones, around three quarters being singletons. Sequencing was done on a sample of memory CD4+ T cells from PBMCs, cultured in vitro. These receptors all come from an adult with COVID-19.

The chain uses TRBV27 and TRBJ2-3, with D maybe TRBD1 (5 bases). Germline CDR1 reads MNHEY; CDR2 reads SMNVEV (reference sequence). The CDR3 has 13 amino acids. V was shortened by 5 bases and J by 6 bases, with 12 bases between the two germline ends. The CDR3 DNA sequence: TGTGCCAGCAGTCCAAGGGGTGGGGATACGCAGTATTTT. It codes for CASSPRGGDTQYF.

The chain has TRBV29-1 and TRBJ2-5; D is possibly TRBD1 (6 bases). V was cut by 8 bases and J by 2 bases, with 9 bases left in between. The CDR3 has 11 amino acids. CDR1 SQVTM and CDR2 ANQGSEA come from the germline V gene. CDR3 protein: CSSGQQETQYF. The DNA for the CDR3 is TGCAGCTCTGGACAGCAAGAGACCCAGTACTTC.

V is TRBV2 and J is TRBJ1-5, with D perhaps TRBD1 (6 bases). This CDR3 contains 15 residues. CDR1 and CDR2 (germline): SNHLY, FYNNEI. The V end was cut by 4 bases, the J end by 2 bases, with 12 bases between. CDR3 bases: TGTGCCAGCAGTGTCATATCAGGGGGCAATCAGCCCCAGCATTTT. Translating gives CASSVISGGNQPQHF.

This clone has only a few counts. The rearrangement links TRBV5-5 to TRBJ2-1, with 9 bases that match TRBD2. The trim removed 4 bases at V and 8 bases at J, leaving 10 bases unmatched. The CDR3 length is 15 residues. Germline CDR1 is SGHKS and CDR2 is YYEKEE (reference sequence). CDR3 protein: CASSPIAGVLDEQFF. The CDR3 DNA is TGTGCCAGCAGCCCGATAGCGGGAGTCTTGGATGAGCAGTTCTTC. Full variable domain (missing parts from reference TRBV5-5 and TRBJ2-1): DAGVTQSPTHLIKTRGQQVTLRCSPISGHKSVSWYQQVLGQGPQFIFQYYEKEERGRGNFPDRFSARQFPNYSSELNVNALLLGDSALYLCASSPIAGVLDEQFFGPGTRLTVL.

This chain uses TRBV2 with TRBJ2-2, with D perhaps being TRBD1 or TRBD2 (6 bases each). The CDR3 totals 18 residues. Trimming removed 6 bases from V and 8 bases from J, with 28 bases in between. Germline assignment: CDR1 SNHLY and CDR2 FYNNEI. CDR3 in DNA: TGTGCCAGCAGCCTGATCATACCGGGGGCTTACTCGACAGGGGAGCTGTTTTTT. This sequence encodes CASSLIIPGAYSTGELFF.

This clone was detected only once. The chain carries TRBV7-9 and TRBJ1-5, with D perhaps matching TRBD1 (5 bases). The CDR3 totals 16 residues. Germline V gene sequence: CDR1 SEHNR, CDR2 FQNEAQ (reference sequence). Trimming stripped 0 bases from V and 4 bases from J, with 13 bases between. In nucleotides, the CDR3 is TGTGCCAGCAGCTTAGCCTCGGGACGGCTAAATCAGCCCCAGCATTTT. Translation gives CASSLASGRLNQPQHF.

The chain recombines TRBV20-1 with TRBJ2-7; TRBD2 matches at 8 bases. The CDR3 totals 15 residues. The J segment lost 0 bases and the V segment lost 3 bases, leaving 7 bases of the junction unmatched. Germline V CDR1 and CDR2: DFQATT, SNEGSKA (reference sequence). The CDR3 nucleotides read TGCAGTGCTAGTATGCGGGAGGCCTCCTCCTACGAGCAGTACTTC. It specifies CSASMREASSYEQYF.

The rearrangement joins TRBV20-1 to TRBJ2-7; 8 bases align to TRBD2. The CDR3 length is 12 residues. Germline loops: CDR1 DFQATT, CDR2 SNEGSKA (reference sequence). V lost 3 bases, J lost 4 bases, and 2 bases stayed unmatched. This chain's CDR3 is CSASRGGYEQYF. DNA of the CDR3: TGCAGTGCTAGTCGGGGGGGGTACGAGCAGTACTTC.

This rearrangement joins TRBV2 to TRBJ2-3, with D perhaps matching TRBD2 (5 bases). The CDR3 extends over 13 amino acids. Germline CDR1 reads SNHLY; CDR2 reads FYNNEI. Trimming pared 6 bases from V and 2 bases from J, leaving 9 bases between. The CDR3 nucleotides read TGTGCCAGCAGGGACTCGCTCACAGATACGCAGTATTTT. It specifies CASRDSLTDTQYF.

The J gene is TRBJ2-7, the V gene TRBV27; D is unclear. V dropped 2 bases and J dropped 2 bases, with 13 bases sitting between them. CDR3 length: 15 amino acids. CDR1 and CDR2 (germline): MNHEY, SMNVEV (reference sequence). CDR3 nucleotides: TGTGCCAGCAGTTTAGGGTATGGGTCAGCCTACGAGCAGTACTTC. This gives the protein CASSLGYGSAYEQYF.

This clone was counted once. The chain has TRBV2 and TRBJ2-2, with D perhaps matching TRBD1 (5 bases). Deletions cut 4 bases from V and 4 bases from J, with 10 bases between. CDR3 length equals 14 residues. Germline CDR1 and CDR2: SNHLY and FYNNEI. The CDR3 DNA is TGTGCCAGCAGTGGATCAGGGATCACCGGGGAGCTGTTTTTT. Residues: CASSGSGITGELFF.

This clone appeared once. The chain combines TRBV5-6 with TRBJ2-7, with D unresolved. Germline-derived CDR1 and CDR2 are SGHDT and YYEEEE. The V gene lost 0 bases and the J gene lost 6 bases, with 10 bases spanning the gap. CDR3 size: 13 residues. CDR3 bases: TGTGCCAGCAGCTTGGCAAAGGCCGGCGAGCAGTACTTC. Protein: CASSLAKAGEQYF.

The gene calls are TRBV10-1 and TRBJ2-5; 9 bases align to TRBD2. This CDR3 comprises 15 residues. Germline loops: CDR1 WNHNN, CDR2 SYGVQD (reference sequence). Losses at the gene ends were 8 bases for V and 7 bases for J; bases not matched to a gene: 14. The CDR3 loop reads CASSEGIAGAGTQYF. DNA of the CDR3: TGCGCCAGCTCAGAAGGAATAGCGGGAGCGGGGACCCAGTACTTC.

This clone was observed a few times. The rearrangement uses TRBV12-5 and TRBJ2-2, with 15 bases matching TRBD2. Trimming removed 5 bases from V and 4 bases from J; junction bases left unmatched: 8. This CDR3 has 18 residues. Germline V gene sequence: CDR1 LGHNT, CDR2 FRNRAP. The CDR3 DNA reads as TGTGCTAGTGGTCAATCAGGACTAGCGGGAGGGCTCACCGGGGAGCTGTTTTTT. Its translation is CASGQSGLAGGLTGELFF.

This clone was seen a few times. CDR3 DNA: TGCGCCAGCAGCTTGGGGACACCAGGGTTCTTCGAGCAGTACTTC. This encodes CASSLGTPGFFEQYF. The chain is built from TRBV5-1 and TRBJ2-7, with D maybe TRBD1 (5 bases). The CDR3 length is 15 residues. Per germline, CDR1 SGHRS and CDR2 YFSETQ. Trimming shortened V by 0 bases and J by 6 bases, and 16 bases separated the two germline ends.

The CDR3: CASSLKDWGTQYF. CDR3 bases: TGCGCCAGCAGCCTTAAAGACTGGGGTACGCAGTATTTT. The chain carries TRBV4-1 and TRBJ2-3; D call uncertain. The V gene's germline CDR1 is MGHRA and CDR2 YSYEKL. CDR3 size: 13 residues. The ends were cut back, 4 bases at V and 8 bases at J, with 13 bases in the middle.

The chain is built from TRBV6-6 and TRBJ2-2; D may be TRBD2 (6 bases). This CDR3 has 16 amino acids. V was shortened by 5 bases and J by 5 bases, with 18 bases between the two germline ends. Germline loops: CDR1 MNHNY, CDR2 SVGAGI (reference sequence). The CDR3 region has the DNA TGTGCCAGCAGTCCGATCGACACCGGAGGGACCGGGGAGCTGTTTTTT. Its translation is CASSPIDTGGTGELFF.

The V gene is TRBV28, the J gene TRBJ1-5; maybe TRBD1 (6 bases). Germline V gene lookup returns CDR1 MDHEN and CDR2 SYDVKM. The ends were cut back, 5 bases at V and 2 bases at J, with 10 bases in the middle. CDR3 length: 14 amino acids. This chain's CDR3 is CASSLQGRNQPQHF. The CDR3 DNA reads TGTGCCAGCAGTCTACAGGGTCGCAATCAGCCCCAGCATTTT.

The rearrangement uses TRBV19 and TRBJ1-1; tentative D call: TRBD1 (5 bases). Trimming removed 6 bases at V and 6 bases at J, with 17 bases between. The CDR3 has 14 amino acids. Germline CDR1 is LNHDA and CDR2 is SQIVND (reference sequence). The CDR3 coding sequence is TGTGCCAGTAGCCCGGGACCTGGGGACGCTGAAGCTTTCTTT. Its protein product is CASSPGPGDAEAFF.

This sequence joins TRBV28 and TRBJ2-7, with D hard to call. This CDR3 is 13 amino acids long. V dropped 11 bases and J dropped 3 bases, with 17 bases sitting between them. The germline V gene encodes CDR1 MDHEN and CDR2 SYDVKM. In DNA form, the CDR3 reads TGTGCCCGCTGTGGTGTGGGGAACTACGAGCAGTACTTC. Its protein product is CARCGVGNYEQYF.

This chain uses TRBV7-2 with TRBJ1-3; 7 bases align to TRBD1. V lost 5 bases, J lost 2 bases, and 6 bases stayed unmatched. From germline, CDR1 is SGHTA and CDR2 FQGNSA. This CDR3 has 15 residues. This CDR3 is CASSVRGLAGNTIYF. CDR3 bases: TGTGCCAGCAGCGTAAGGGGGCTGGCTGGAAACACCATATATTTT.

This sequence joins TRBV12-3 or TRBV12-4 and TRBJ2-5; perhaps TRBD2 as D (5 bases). V was trimmed by 4 bases and J by 4 bases, leaving 7 bases between them. The CDR3 is 12 residues long. The CDR3 reads CASSSGGETQYF. The CDR3 bases are TGTGCCAGCAGTTCTGGAGGAGAGACCCAGTACTTC.

The chain joins TRBV5-1 to TRBJ2-5; no reliable D call. Per the germline V gene, CDR1 is SGHRS and CDR2 is YFSETQ. The CDR3 spans 11 residues. The V end lost 1 base, the J end lost 5 bases, and 3 bases lay between the germline ends. In DNA, the CDR3 is TGCGCCAGCAGCTTGTCGGAGACCCAGTACTTC. Translation gives CASSLSETQYF.

V usage is TRBV4-3 and J usage is TRBJ2-1; 8 positions agree with TRBD2. Germline CDR1 and CDR2: LGHNA and YSLEER. V shed 1 base, J shed 3 bases, and the junction held 5 bases outside the gene matches. CDR3 size: 16 residues. This chain's CDR3 is CASSQVLAGLYNEQFF. CDR3 DNA sequence: TGCGCCAGCAGCCAAGTTCTAGCGGGCCTCTACAATGAGCAGTTCTTC.